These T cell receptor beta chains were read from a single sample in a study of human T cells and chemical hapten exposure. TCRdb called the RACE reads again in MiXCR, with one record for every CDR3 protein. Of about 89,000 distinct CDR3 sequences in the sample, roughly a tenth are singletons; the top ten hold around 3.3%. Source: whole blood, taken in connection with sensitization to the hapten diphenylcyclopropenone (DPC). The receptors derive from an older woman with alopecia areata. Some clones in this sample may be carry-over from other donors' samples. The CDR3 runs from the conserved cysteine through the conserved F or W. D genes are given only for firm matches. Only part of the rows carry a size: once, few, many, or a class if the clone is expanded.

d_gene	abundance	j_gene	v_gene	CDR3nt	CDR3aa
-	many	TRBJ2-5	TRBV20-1	TGCAGTGCTGTACTACCGGGACCCCTACAAGAGACCCAGTACTTC	CSAVLPGPLQETQYF
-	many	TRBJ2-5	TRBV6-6	TGTGCCAGCACCCTGGGAGAGACCCAGTACTTC	CASTLGETQYF
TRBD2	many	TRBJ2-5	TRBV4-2	TGTGCCAGCAGCCTACTAAACCAGCGGGGGAGACCGGAGACCCAGTACTTC	CASSLLNQRGRPETQYF
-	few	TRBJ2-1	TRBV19	TGTGCCTGCTCCGGGACCCACGGGGGGCAGTTCTTC	CACSGTHGGQFF
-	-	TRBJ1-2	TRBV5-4	TGTGCCAGCAGCTTGGACGTGGCTAACTATGGCTACACCTTC	CASSLDVANYGYTF
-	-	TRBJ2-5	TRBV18	TGTGCCAGCTCACCGACCGGGACGGAAGAGACCCAGTACTTC	CASSPTGTEETQYF
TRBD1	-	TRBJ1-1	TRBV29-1	TGCAGCGTTGGGAACGACAGGGTGCACACTGAAGCTTTCTTT	CSVGNDRVHTEAFF
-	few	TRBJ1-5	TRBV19	TGTGCCAGTAGACCAGCCCAGGGAAACCCGAATCAGCCCCAGCATTTT	CASRPAQGNPNQPQHF
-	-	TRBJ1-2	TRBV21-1	TGTGCCAGCAGCAAAGCCGGGGGGGCGCGTTTGGTCGGCTACACCTTC	CASSKAGGARLVGYTF
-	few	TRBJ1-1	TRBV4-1	TGCGCCAGCAGCCAAGATACGGGGGCAGGGAGAAACACTGAAGCTTTCTTT	CASSQDTGAGRNTEAFF
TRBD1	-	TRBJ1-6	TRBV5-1	TGCGCCAGCAGCTTGACAGGGGAGAATTCACCCCTCCACTTT	CASSLTGENSPLHF
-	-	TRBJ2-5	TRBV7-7	TGTGCTAGCAGCTTAGGTTCCTACCAAGAGACCCAGTACTTC	CASSLGSYQETQYF
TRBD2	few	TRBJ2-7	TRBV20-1	TGCAGTGTTCAGGCAGGACTAGCGGGGGACCGCTACGAGCAGTACTTC	CSVQAGLAGDRYEQYF
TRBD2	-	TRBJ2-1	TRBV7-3	TGTGCCAGCAGCCCACGAGCGGGGGGGCTCGGTGAGCAGTTCTTC	CASSPRAGGLGEQFF
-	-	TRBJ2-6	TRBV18	TGTGCCAGCTCACCACGGGGGGCTTATACTGGGGCCAACGTCCTGACTTTC	CASSPRGAYTGANVLTF
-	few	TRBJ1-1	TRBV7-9	TGTGCCAGCAGCATCATGAACACTGAAGCTTTCTTT	CASSIMNTEAFF
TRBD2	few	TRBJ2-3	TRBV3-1	TGTGCCAGCAGCCAAGCCCGGACTAGCGGGGGGAGCTCGTTT	CASSQARTSGGSSF
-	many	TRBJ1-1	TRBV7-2	TGTGCCAGCAGCCTTATGAGGGGAGCAGCTTTCTTT	CASSLMRGAAFF
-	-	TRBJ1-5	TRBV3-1	TGTGCCAGCAGCCAAGGACCACAGTTCAATCAGCCCCAGCATTTT	CASSQGPQFNQPQHF
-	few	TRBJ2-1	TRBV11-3	TGTGCCAGCAGCTTAGATTCGGGGGACAATGAGCAGTTCTTC	CASSLDSGDNEQFF
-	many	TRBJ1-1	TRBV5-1	TGCGCCAGCAGCTCCGGCTCGAACACTGAAGCTTTCTTT	CASSSGSNTEAFF
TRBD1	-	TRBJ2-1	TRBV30	TGTGCCTGGTGGACAGGGGGAGGTGAGCAGTTCTTC	CAWWTGGGEQFF
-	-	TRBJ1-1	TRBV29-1	TGCAGCGTTTCACTCGTCTGGGCCACGCCTGAAGCTTTCTTT	CSVSLVWATPEAFF
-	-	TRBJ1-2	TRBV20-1	TGCAGTGCTAGCAGGGCAGCCGAAGACTATGGCTACACCTTC	CSASRAAEDYGYTF
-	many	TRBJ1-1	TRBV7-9	TGTGCCAGCAGCTTAGGGGCGGGGCGCGGGAACACTGAAGCTTTCTTT	CASSLGAGRGNTEAFF
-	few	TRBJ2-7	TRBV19	TGTGCCAGTCGCTCCGTGGAGGGATTCTACGAGCAGTACTTC	CASRSVEGFYEQYF
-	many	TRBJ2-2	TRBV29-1	TGCAGCGTTGATTTTTCTAGTGGTAACACCGGGGAGCTGTTTTTT	CSVDFSSGNTGELFF
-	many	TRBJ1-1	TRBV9	TGTGCCAGCAGCGTTGGGCAGTACACTGAAGCTTTCTTT	CASSVGQYTEAFF
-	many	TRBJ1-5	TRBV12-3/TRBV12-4	TGTGCCAGCAGCTACGTGGGCCCTAATCAGCCCCAGCATTTT	CASSYVGPNQPQHF
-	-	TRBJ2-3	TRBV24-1	TGTGCCACCAGTGATTGGAATCAAGATACGCAGTATTTT	CATSDWNQDTQYF
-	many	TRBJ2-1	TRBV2	TGTGCCAGCAGTGCGACCGGTAGCTCCTACAATGAGCAGTTCTTC	CASSATGSSYNEQFF
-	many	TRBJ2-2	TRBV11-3	TGTGCCAGCAGCTTAGATAAGTCCAGGGGTGGCACCGGGGAGCTGTTTTTT	CASSLDKSRGGTGELFF
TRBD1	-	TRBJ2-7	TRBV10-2	TGCGCCAGCAGTGAGTCGGGACAGACTATCTACGAGCAGTACTTC	CASSESGQTIYEQYF
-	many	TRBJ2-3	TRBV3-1	TGTGCCAGCAGCCAAGATAGCAGGATAGATACGCAGTATTTT	CASSQDSRIDTQYF
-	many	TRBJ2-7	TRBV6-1	TGTGCCAGCATCGAGGAACAGCCTCCTAACTACGAGCAGTACTTC	CASIEEQPPNYEQYF